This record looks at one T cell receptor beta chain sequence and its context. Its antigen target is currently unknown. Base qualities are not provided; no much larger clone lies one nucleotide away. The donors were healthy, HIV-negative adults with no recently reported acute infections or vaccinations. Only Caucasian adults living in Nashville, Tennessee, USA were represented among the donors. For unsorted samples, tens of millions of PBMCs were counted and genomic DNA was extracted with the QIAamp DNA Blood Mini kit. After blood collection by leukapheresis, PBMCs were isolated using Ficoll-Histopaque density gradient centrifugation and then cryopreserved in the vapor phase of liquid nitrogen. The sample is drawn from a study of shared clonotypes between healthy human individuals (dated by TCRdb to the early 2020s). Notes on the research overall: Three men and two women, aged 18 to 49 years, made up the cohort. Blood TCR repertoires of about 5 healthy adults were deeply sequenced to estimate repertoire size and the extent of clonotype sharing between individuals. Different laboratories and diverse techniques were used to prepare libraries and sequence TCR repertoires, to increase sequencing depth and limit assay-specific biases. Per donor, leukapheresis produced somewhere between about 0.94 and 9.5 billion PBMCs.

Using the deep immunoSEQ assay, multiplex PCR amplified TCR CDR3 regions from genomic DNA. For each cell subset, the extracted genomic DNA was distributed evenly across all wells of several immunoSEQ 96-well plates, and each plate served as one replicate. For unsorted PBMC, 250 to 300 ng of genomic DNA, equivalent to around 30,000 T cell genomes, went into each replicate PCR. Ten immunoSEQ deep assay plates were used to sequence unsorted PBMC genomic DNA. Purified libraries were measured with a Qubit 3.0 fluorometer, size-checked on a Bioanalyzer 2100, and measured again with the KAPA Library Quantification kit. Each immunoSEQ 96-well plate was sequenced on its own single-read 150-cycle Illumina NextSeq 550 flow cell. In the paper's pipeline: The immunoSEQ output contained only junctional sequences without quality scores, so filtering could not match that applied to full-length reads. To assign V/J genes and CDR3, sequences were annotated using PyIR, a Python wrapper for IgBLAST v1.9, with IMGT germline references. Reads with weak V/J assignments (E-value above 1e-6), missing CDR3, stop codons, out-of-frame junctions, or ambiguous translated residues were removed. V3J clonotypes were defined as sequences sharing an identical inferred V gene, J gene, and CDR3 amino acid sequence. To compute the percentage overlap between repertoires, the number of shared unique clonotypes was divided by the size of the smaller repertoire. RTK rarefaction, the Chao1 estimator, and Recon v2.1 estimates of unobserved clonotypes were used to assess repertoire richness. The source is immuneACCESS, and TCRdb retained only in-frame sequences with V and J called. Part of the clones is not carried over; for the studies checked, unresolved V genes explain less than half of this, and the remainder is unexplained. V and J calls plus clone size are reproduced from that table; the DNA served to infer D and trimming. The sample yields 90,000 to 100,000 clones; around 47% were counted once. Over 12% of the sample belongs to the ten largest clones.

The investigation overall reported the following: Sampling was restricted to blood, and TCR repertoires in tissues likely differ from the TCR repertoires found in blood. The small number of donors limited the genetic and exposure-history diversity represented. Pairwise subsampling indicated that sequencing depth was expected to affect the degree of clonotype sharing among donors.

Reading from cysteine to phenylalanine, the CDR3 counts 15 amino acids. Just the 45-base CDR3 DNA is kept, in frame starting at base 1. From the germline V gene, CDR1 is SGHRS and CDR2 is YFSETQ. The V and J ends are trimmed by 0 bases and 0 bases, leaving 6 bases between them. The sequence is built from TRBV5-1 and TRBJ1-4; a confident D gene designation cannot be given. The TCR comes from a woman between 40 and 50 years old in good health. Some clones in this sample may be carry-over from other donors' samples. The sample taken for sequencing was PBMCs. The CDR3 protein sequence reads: CASSLGYATNEKLFF. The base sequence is TGCGCCAGCAGCTTGGGTTATGCAACTAATGAAAAACTGTTTTTT.